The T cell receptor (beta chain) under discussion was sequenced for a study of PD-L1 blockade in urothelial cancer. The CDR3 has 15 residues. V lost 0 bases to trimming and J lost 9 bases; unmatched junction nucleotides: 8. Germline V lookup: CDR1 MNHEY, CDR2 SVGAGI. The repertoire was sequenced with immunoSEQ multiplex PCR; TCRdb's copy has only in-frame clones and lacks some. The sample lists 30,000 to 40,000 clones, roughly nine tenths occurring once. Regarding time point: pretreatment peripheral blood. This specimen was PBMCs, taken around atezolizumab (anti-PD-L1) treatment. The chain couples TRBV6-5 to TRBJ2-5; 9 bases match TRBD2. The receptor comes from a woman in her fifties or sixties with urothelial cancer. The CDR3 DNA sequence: TGTGCCAGCAGTTACTCGCGGGGGGGGCCGAGGGCCCAGTACTTC. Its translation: CASSYSRGGPRAQYF.